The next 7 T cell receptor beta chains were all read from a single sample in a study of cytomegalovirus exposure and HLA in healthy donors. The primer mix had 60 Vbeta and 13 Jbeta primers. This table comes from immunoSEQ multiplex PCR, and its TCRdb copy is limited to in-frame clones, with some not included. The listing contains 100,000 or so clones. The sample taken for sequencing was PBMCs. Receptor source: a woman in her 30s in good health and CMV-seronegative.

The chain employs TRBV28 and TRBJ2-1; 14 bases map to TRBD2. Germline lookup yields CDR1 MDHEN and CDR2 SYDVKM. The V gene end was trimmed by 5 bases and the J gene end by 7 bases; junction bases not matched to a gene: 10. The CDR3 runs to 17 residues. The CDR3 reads CASSRRSTSGRGNEQFF. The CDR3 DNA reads TGTGCCAGCAGTCGAAGGTCGACTAGCGGGAGGGGGAATGAGCAGTTCTTC.

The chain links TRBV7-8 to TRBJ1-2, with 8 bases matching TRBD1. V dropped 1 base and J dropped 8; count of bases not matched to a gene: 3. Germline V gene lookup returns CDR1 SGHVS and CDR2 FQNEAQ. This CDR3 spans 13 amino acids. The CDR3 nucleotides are TGTGCCAGCAGCTTAGAACAGGGGGGGGGCTACACCTTC. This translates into CASSLEQGGGYTF.

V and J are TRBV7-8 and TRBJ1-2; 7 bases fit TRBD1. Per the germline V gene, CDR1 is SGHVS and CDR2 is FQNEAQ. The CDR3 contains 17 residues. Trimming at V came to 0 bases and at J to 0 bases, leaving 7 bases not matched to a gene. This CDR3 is CASSLAPEGTANYGYTF. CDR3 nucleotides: TGTGCCAGCAGCTTAGCTCCGGAGGGGACAGCTAACTATGGCTACACCTTC.

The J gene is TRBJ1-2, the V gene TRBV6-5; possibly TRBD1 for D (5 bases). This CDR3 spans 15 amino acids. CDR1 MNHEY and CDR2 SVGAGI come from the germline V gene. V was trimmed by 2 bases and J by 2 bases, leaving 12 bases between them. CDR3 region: CASSYLAGSNYGYTF. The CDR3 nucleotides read TGTGCCAGCAGTTACCTTGCAGGGTCGAACTATGGCTACACCTTC.

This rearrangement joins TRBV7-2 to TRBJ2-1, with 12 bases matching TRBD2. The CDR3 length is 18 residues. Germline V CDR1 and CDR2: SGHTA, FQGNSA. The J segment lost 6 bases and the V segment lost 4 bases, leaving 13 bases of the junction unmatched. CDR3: CASSSQPPPSGGGNEQFF. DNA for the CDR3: TGTGCCAGCAGCTCCCAACCCCCCCCTAGCGGGGGGGGCAATGAGCAGTTCTTC.

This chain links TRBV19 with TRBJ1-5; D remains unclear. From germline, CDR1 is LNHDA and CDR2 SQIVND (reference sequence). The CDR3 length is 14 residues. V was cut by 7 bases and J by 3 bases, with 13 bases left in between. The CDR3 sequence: CASTPGGPNQPQHF. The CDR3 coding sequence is TGTGCCAGTACCCCCGGAGGTCCCAATCAGCCCCAGCATTTT.

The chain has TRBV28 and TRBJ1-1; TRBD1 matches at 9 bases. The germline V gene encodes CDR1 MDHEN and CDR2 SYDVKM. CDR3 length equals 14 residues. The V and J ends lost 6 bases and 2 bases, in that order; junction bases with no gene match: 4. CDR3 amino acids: CASRAQGANTEAFF. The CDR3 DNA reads TGTGCCAGCAGGGCACAGGGGGCCAACACTGAAGCTTTCTTT.